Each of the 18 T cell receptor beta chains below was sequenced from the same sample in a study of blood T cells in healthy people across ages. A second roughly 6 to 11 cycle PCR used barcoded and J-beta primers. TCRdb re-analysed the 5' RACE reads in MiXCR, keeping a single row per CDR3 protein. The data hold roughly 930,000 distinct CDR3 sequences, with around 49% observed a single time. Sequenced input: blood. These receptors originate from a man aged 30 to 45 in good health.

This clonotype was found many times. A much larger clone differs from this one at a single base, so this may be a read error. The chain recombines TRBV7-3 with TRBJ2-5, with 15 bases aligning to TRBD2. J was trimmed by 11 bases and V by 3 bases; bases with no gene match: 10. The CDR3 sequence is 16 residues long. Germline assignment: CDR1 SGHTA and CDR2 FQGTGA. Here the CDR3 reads CASSFGTSGGYNEQYF. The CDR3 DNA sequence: TGTGCCAGCAGCTTCGGGACTAGCGGGGGGTACAATGAGCAGTACTTC.

CDR3 sequence (DNA): TGTGCCAGCAGCCAAGCCTCTAGTACAGACCGCTTCAGACGCTACACCTTC. Translating gives CASSQASSTDRFRRYTF. The V call is TRBV4-2, the J call TRBJ1-2; D ambiguous. CDR1 is LGHNA and CDR2 is YNFKEQ in the germline V gene. CDR3 size: 17 residues. Between the trimmed V and J ends, which lost 1 base and 9 bases, there was a span of 24 bases.

The CDR3 is CSAKGWNEQYF. The CDR3, as DNA: TGCAGTGCCAAGGGCTGGAACGAGCAGTACTTC. V is TRBV20-1 and J is TRBJ2-7; D is unclear. There are 11 residues in the CDR3. V gave up 6 bases and J gave up 5 bases, with 11 bases separating them. Germline lookup yields CDR1 DFQATT and CDR2 SNEGSKA (reference sequence).

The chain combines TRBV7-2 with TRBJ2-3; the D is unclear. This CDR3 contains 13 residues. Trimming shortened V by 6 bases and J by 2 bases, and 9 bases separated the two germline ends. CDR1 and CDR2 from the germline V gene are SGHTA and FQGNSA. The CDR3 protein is CASRSEVTDTQYF. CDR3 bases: TGTGCCAGCAGGTCAGAGGTCACAGATACGCAGTATTTT. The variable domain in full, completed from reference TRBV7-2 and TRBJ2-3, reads GAGVSQSPSNKVTEKGKDVELRCDPISGHTALYWYRQSLGQGLEFLIYFQGNSAPDKSGLPSDRFSAERTGGSVSTLTIQRTQQEDSAVYLCASRSEVTDTQYFGPGTRLTVL.

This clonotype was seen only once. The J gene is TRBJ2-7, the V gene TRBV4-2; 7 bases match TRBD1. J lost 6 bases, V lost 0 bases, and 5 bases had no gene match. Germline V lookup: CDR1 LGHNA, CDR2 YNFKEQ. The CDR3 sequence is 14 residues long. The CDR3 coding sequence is TGTGCCAGCAGCCAAGAAGGGACAGTGGGCGAGCAGTACTTC. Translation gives CASSQEGTVGEQYF.

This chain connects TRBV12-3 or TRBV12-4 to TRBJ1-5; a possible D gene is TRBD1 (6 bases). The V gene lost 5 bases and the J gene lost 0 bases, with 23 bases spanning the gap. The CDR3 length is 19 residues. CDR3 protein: CASSRILTGGTYSNQPQHF. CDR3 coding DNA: TGTGCCAGCAGTCGAATCCTTACCGGGGGCACTTATAGCAATCAGCCCCAGCATTTT.

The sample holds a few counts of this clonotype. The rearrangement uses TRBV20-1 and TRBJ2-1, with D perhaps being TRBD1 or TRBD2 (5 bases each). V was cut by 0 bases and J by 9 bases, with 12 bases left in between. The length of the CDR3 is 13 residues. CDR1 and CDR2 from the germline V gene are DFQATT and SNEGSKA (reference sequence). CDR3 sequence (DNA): TGCAGTGCTAGAGATGGGGGAGCCAGTGAGCAGTTCTTC. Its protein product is CSARDGGASEQFF.

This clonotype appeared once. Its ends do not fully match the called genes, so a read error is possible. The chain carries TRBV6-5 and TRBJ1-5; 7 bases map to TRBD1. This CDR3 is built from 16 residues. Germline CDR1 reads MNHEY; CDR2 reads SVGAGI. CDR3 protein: CASSETGWYGNQPQHF. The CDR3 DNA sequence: TGTGCTAGCAGCGAGACAGGGTGGTATGGCAATCAGCCCCAGCATTTT.

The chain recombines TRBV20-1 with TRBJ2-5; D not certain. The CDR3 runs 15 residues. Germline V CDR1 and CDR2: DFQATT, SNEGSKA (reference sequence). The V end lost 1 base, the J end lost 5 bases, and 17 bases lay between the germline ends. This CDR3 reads CSARAALRVMETQYF. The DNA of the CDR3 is TGCAGTGCTAGAGCGGCCCTTAGAGTGATGGAGACCCAGTACTTC.

The CDR3 nucleotides read TGCAGTGCCCCCGGGACTAGTGAGGGTGAGACCCAGTACTTC. Its protein product is CSAPGTSEGETQYF. This chain connects TRBV20-1 to TRBJ2-5, with 8 bases fitting TRBD2. CDR3 length: 14 amino acids. Per the germline V gene, CDR1 is DFQATT and CDR2 is SNEGSKA (reference sequence). V lost 6 bases and J lost 5; bases outside the gene matches: 11.

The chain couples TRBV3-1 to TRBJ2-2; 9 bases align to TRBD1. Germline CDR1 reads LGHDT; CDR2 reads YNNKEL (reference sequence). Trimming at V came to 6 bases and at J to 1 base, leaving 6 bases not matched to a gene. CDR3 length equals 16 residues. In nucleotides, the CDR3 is TGTGCCAGCAGAAAACAGGACAGGGGGAACACCGGGGAGCTGTTTTTT. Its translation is CASRKQDRGNTGELFF.

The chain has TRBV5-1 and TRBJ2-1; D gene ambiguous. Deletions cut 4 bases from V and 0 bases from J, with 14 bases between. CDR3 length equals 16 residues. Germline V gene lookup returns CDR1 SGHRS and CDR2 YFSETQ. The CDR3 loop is CASSPDGRSSYNEQFF. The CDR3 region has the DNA TGCGCCAGCAGCCCGGACGGCAGGAGCTCCTACAATGAGCAGTTCTTC.

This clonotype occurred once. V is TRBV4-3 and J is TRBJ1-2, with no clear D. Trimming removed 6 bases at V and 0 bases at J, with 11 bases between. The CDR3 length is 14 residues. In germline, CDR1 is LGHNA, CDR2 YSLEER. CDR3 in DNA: TGCGCCAGCAGTTTTAATCCGTCTAACTATGGCTACACCTTC. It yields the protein CASSFNPSNYGYTF.

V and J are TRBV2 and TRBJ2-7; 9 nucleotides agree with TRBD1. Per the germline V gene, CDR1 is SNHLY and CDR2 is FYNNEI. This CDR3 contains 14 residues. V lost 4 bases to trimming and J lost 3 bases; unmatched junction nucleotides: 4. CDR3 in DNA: TGTGCCAGCAGTGTCAGGGACAGGGTCTACGAGCAGTACTTC. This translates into CASSVRDRVYEQYF.

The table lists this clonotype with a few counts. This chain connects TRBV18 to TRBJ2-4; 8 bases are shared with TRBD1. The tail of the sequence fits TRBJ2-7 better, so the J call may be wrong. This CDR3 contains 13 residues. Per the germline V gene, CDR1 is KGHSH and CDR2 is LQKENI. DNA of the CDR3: TGTGCCAGCTCCCCTACGACAGGGGCCGAGCAGTACTTC. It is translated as CASSPTTGAEQYF.

As DNA, the CDR3 is TGCGCCAGCAGCCAAGAACGGAGGGGGGCCTACGAGCAGTACTTC. It translates to CASSQERRGAYEQYF. This sequence joins TRBV4-1 and TRBJ2-7, with D tentatively TRBD1 or TRBD2 (6 bases each). Germline lookup yields CDR1 MGHRA and CDR2 YSYEKL. Trimming stripped 0 bases from V and 2 bases from J, with 11 bases between. The CDR3 runs 15 residues.

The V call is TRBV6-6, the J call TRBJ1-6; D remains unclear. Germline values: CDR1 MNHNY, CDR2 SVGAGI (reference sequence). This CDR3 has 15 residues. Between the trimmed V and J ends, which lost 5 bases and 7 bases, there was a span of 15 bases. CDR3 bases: TGTGCCAGCAGTCCTTCGGCAGTTACCAATTCACCCCTCCACTTT. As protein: CASSPSAVTNSPLHF.

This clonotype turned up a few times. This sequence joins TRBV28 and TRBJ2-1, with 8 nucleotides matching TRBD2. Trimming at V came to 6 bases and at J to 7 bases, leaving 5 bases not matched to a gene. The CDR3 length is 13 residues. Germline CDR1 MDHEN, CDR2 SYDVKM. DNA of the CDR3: TGTGCCAGCAGCCGGGGGGGGGTGAATGAGCAGTTCTTC. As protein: CASSRGGVNEQFF.